The present entry profiles one TCR beta chain with its context. Germline trimming cut 6 bases from V and 3 bases from J; bases unmatched to any gene: 4. CDR1 and CDR2 (germline): SQVTM, ANQGSEA. This CDR3 region has 14 residues. Sequenced by immunoSEQ multiplex PCR; TCRdb stores in-frame clones only, minus some. The data show tens of thousands of clones, 70% to 90% seen once. The data are from a study of blood T cell repertoires in COVID-19. Sequenced material: peripheral blood. This rearrangement joins TRBV29-1 to TRBJ2-1; 11 bases map to TRBD2. The receptor's source is a man between 60 and 70 years old with COVID-19, enrolled during active disease. CDR3 in amino acids: CSVVTSGNYNEQFF. For the CDR3, the DNA is TGCAGCGTGGTGACTAGCGGGAACTACAATGAGCAGTTCTTC.